The clone carrying this T cell receptor beta chain was observed once. CDR3 length equals 14 residues. Per germline, CDR1 SGDLS and CDR2 YYNGEE. Between the trimmed V and J ends, which lost 0 bases and 4 bases, there was a span of 10 bases. This entry is derived from a study of cytotoxic CD8 clonotypes in ibrutinib-treated CLL. This table comes from immunoSEQ multiplex PCR, and its TCRdb copy is limited to in-frame clones, with some not included. The table lists some 160,000 clones, over 65% of them singletons. The receptor comes from a human donor with chronic lymphocytic leukemia. The chain combines TRBV9 with TRBJ2-5; D may be TRBD1 (5 bases). This specimen consisted of PBMCs, obtained after 12 months of ibrutinib treatment. The CDR3 region is CASSVGGERETQYF. DNA of the CDR3: TGTGCCAGCAGCGTAGGGGGCGAAAGAGAGACCCAGTACTTC. The full variable domain, rest sourced from reference TRBV9 and TRBJ2-5, is DSGVTQTPKHLITATGQRVTLRCSPRSGDLSVYWYQQSLDQGLQFLIQYYNGEERAKGNILERFSAQQFPDLHSELNLSSLELGDSALYFCASSVGGERETQYFGPGTRLLVL.